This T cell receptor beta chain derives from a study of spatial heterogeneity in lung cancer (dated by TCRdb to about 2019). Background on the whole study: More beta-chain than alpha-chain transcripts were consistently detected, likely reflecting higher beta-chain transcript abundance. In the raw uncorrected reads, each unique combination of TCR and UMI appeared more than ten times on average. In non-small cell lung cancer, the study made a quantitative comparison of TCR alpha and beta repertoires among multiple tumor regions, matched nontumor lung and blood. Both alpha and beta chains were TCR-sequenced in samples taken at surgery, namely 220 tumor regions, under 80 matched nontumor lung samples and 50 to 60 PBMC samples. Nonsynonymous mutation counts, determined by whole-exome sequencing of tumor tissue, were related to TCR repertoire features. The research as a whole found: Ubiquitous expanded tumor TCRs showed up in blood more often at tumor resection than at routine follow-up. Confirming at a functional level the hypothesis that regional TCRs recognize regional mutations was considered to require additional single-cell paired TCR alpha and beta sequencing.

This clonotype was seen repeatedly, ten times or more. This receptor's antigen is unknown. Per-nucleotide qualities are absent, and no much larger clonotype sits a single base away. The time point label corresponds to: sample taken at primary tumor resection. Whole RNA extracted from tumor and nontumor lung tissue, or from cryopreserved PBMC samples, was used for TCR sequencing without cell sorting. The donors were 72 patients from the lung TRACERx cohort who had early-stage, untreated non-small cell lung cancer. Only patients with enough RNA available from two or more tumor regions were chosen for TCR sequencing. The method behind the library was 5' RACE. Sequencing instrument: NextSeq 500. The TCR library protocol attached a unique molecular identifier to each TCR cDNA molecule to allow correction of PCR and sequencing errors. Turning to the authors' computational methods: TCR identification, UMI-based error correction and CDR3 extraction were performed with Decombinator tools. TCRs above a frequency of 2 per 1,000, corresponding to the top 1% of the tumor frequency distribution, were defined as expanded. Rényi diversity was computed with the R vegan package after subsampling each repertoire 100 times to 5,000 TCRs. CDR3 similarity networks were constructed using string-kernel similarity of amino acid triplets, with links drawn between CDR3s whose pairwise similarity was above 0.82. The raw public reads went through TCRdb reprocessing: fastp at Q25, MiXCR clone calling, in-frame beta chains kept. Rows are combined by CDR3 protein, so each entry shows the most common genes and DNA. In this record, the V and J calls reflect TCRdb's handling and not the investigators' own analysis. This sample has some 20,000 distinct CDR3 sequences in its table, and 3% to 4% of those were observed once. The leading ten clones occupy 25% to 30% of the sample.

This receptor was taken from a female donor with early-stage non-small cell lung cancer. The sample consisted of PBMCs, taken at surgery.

The DNA sequence follows: TGTGCCAGCAGCCCGGGACAGGGGTTGGGGGCCAACGTCCTGACTTTC. Protein translation: CASSPGQGLGANVLTF. The sequence is built from TRBV11-2 and TRBJ2-6, with TRBD1 matching 10 junction bases. There are 16 amino acids in the CDR3, from cysteine to phenylalanine inclusive. Only the CDR3 part of the read is kept: 48 bases, read in frame from the first base. From V the trimming removes 5 bases and from J it removes 4 bases, while the gene matches leave 5 bases of the junction unaccounted for. The germline V gene specifies SGHAT as CDR1 and FQNNGV as CDR2.